Following are 27 T cell receptor beta chains from one sample sequenced in a study of blood T cells in healthy people across ages (dated by TCRdb to between 2015 and 2016). Library preparation employed 5' RACE. The run used an Illumina HiSeq 2500. A second about 7 to 11 cycle PCR used a sample-barcoded 5' primer and a J-beta primer mix. Through fastp at Q25 and MiXCR, TCRdb rebuilt clones from the public reads, retaining in-frame beta chains. Identical CDR3 proteins give one entry, which carries the most common genes and DNA. Here the sample has hundreds of thousands of distinct CDR3 sequences; approximately 67% occur a single time. In total, the top ten clones hold about 30% of the sample. The sequenced sample consisted of blood. The origin of the receptors is a man in his thirties or forties in good health.

CDR3 DNA: TGCAGCGTTGAGGGACAGGGGGCAATAGGCGAGCAGTACTTC. Its protein product is CSVEGQGAIGEQYF. V usage is TRBV29-1 and J usage is TRBJ2-7; 12 bases fit TRBD1. V lost 3 bases to trimming and J lost 6 bases; unmatched junction nucleotides: 6. This CDR3 region has 14 residues. Germline V gives CDR1 SQVTM, CDR2 ANQGSEA.

The chain employs TRBV7-2 and TRBJ2-7, with D perhaps TRBD1 or TRBD2 (6 bases each). Germline V gene data show CDR1 as SGHTA and CDR2 as FQGNSA. Trimming removed 5 bases at V and 0 bases at J, with 17 bases between. This CDR3 comprises 16 residues. The CDR3 nucleotides are TGTGCCAGCAGCCCCCTTTTCGGGGGCCCCTCCTACGAGCAGTACTTC. Translating gives CASSPLFGGPSYEQYF.

CDR3 in DNA: TGTGCCAGCAGTTACCCTGGGACTAGCAGTAATGAGCAGTTCTTC. Protein product: CASSYPGTSSNEQFF. This chain uses TRBV6-2 or TRBV6-3 with TRBJ2-1; TRBD2 aligns across 9 bases. CDR3 length: 15 residues. The germline gives CDR1 MNHEY, CDR2 SVGEGT. Germline trimming cut 2 bases from V and 7 bases from J; bases unmatched to any gene: 6.

The chain combines TRBV4-2 with TRBJ2-3; a possible D gene is TRBD1 (5 bases). This CDR3 has 16 residues. Germline CDR1 reads LGHNA; CDR2 reads YNFKEQ. Trimming removed 2 bases at V and 6 bases at J, with 18 bases between. CDR3: CASSQRSQAGYDTQYF. CDR3 bases: TGTGCCAGCAGCCAAAGATCCCAGGCAGGGTACGATACGCAGTATTTT.

The sample holds a few counts of this clonotype. The V gene is TRBV15, the J gene TRBJ2-7; perhaps D is TRBD1 or TRBD2 (5 bases each). V gave up 5 bases and J gave up 2 bases, with 10 bases separating them. This CDR3 has 13 residues. The germline gives CDR1 LNHNV, CDR2 YYDKDF (reference sequence). The CDR3 DNA is TGTGCCACCAGCCCGGGGCATACCTACGAGCAGTACTTC. Translating gives CATSPGHTYEQYF.

This clonotype appeared a single time. The genes are TRBV4-3 and TRBJ2-7; 10 bases are shared with TRBD2. The J call may be mistaken, given a closer DNA end match to TRBJ2-5. Per germline, CDR1 LGHNA and CDR2 YSLEER. The CDR3 consists of 16 residues. CDR3 sequence reads: CASSRDTSGARETQYF. In DNA, the CDR3 is TGCGCCAGCAGCCGAGATACTAGCGGGGCCCGGGAGACCCAGTACTTC.

The V and J genes are TRBV9 and TRBJ2-5, with D possibly called TRBD1 or TRBD2 (5 bases each). V lost 0 bases, J lost 2 bases, and 11 bases lay in between. The CDR3 runs 15 residues. Germline V lookup: CDR1 SGDLS, CDR2 YYNGEE. CDR3 bases: TGTGCCAGCAGCGTAGTGACCGGGGCACAAGAGACCCAGTACTTC. Protein product: CASSVVTGAQETQYF.

The V call is TRBV7-3, the J call TRBJ2-1; 13 bases agree with TRBD2. The CDR3 is 15 residues long. Unmatched junction bases numbered 9, after V lost 3 bases and J lost 13 bases. Germline V gene data show CDR1 as SGHTA and CDR2 as FQGTGA. The CDR3 region is CASSLGLAGKETQFF. Written as DNA, the CDR3 is TGTGCCAGCAGCTTGGGACTAGCGGGGAAAGAGACCCAGTTCTTC.

The CDR3 DNA follows: TGTGCCAGCCGTTTGGAAAATTCACCCCTCCACTTT. It codes for CASRLENSPLHF. The chain recombines TRBV25-1 with TRBJ1-6; no definite D call. The CDR3 totals 12 residues. V shed 8 bases and J shed 7 bases, with 9 bases lying between them. In germline, CDR1 is MGHDK, CDR2 SYGVNS. The complete variable domain, with remaining parts taken from reference TRBV25-1 and TRBJ1-6, reads EADIYQTPRYLVIGTGKKITLECSQTMGHDKMYWYQQDPGMELHLIHYSYGVNSTEKGDLSSESTVSRIRTEHFPLTLESARPSHTSQYLCASRLENSPLHFGNGTRLTVT.

This chain joins TRBV20-1 and TRBJ1-4; tentative D call: TRBD1 (5 bases). This CDR3 contains 15 residues. V lost 0 bases, J lost 4 bases, and 12 bases lay in between. Germline V gene lookup returns CDR1 DFQATT and CDR2 SNEGSKA (reference sequence). The CDR3 spells CSARDQTGGNEKLFF. In nucleotides, the CDR3 is TGCAGTGCTAGAGATCAGACCGGGGGTAATGAAAAACTGTTTTTT.

In its sample, this clonotype was seen a few times. The chain joins TRBV29-1 to TRBJ2-5; 12 positions match TRBD1. From germline, CDR1 is SQVTM and CDR2 ANQGSEA. The CDR3 length is 16 residues. Germline trimming cut 0 bases from V and 3 bases from J; bases unmatched to any gene: 5. CDR3 region: CSVEDPGTGGKETQYF. The CDR3 DNA reads TGCAGCGTTGAAGATCCCGGGACAGGGGGCAAAGAGACCCAGTACTTC. Using reference TRBV29-1 and TRBJ2-5 for the parts outside the CDR3, the full variable domain is SAVISQKPSRDICQRGTSLTIQCQVDSQVTMMFWYRQQPGQSLTLIATANQGSEATYESGFVIDKFPISRPNLTFSTLTVSNMSPEDSSIYLCSVEDPGTGGKETQYFGPGTRLLVL.

This clonotype came up a few times. The rearrangement uses TRBV29-1 and TRBJ2-1; TRBD1 is a possible D gene (5 bases). The CDR3 is 12 residues long. The germline V gene has CDR1 SQVTM and CDR2 ANQGSEA. V gave up 4 bases and J gave up 8 bases, with 12 bases separating them. The CDR3 here is CSVGRVWDEQFF. The CDR3 DNA is TGCAGCGTTGGCAGGGTATGGGATGAGCAGTTCTTC.

The chain joins TRBV27 to TRBJ1-2; 8 nucleotides align to TRBD1. Per germline, CDR1 MNHEY and CDR2 SMNVEV (reference sequence). With V trimmed by 1 base and J by 4 bases, 8 bases remained unmatched. The CDR3 covers 16 residues. The CDR3 here is CASSLLASGGPYGYTF. The DNA of the CDR3 is TGTGCCAGCAGTTTATTGGCGTCAGGGGGCCCCTATGGCTACACCTTC.

The chain couples TRBV4-3 to TRBJ2-3; D is possibly TRBD1 (5 bases). The CDR3 runs 15 residues. V was pared by 0 bases and J by 1 base, with 8 bases between. Germline loops: CDR1 LGHNA, CDR2 YSLEER. The CDR3 bases are TGCGCCAGCAGCCAAGATCCACAGGGCACAGATACGCAGTATTTT. Translating it yields CASSQDPQGTDTQYF.

The chain has TRBV6-5 and TRBJ1-2; D may be TRBD1 (6 bases). Per the germline V gene, CDR1 is MNHEY and CDR2 is SVGAGI. The CDR3 is made up of 15 amino acids. Trimming cost V 2 bases and J 2 bases, with 12 bases left between them. The CDR3 sequence is CASSYDRFANYGYTF. CDR3 nucleotides: TGTGCCAGCAGTTACGACAGGTTCGCCAACTATGGCTACACCTTC.

The chain couples TRBV15 to TRBJ1-1; D call uncertain. The V gene lost 0 bases and the J gene lost 4 bases, with 9 bases spanning the gap. CDR1 and CDR2 (germline): LNHNV, YYDKDF (reference sequence). The CDR3 is 14 amino acids. The CDR3 nucleotides are TGTGCCACCAGCAGAGATCATGTAGGCACTGAAGCTTTCTTT. The encoded protein is CATSRDHVGTEAFF.

V is TRBV2 and J is TRBJ1-5; no definite D call. Trimming took 0 bases from V and 0 from J, leaving 15 bases between them. CDR1 is SNHLY and CDR2 is FYNNEI in the germline V gene. The CDR3 has 18 amino acids. CDR3 loop: CASSEALLFQSSNQPQHF. CDR3 DNA: TGTGCCAGCAGTGAAGCGCTTCTGTTTCAAAGTAGCAATCAGCCCCAGCATTTT.

This clonotype was counted a few times. The chain links TRBV7-2 to TRBJ1-5; D is unclear. The CDR3 runs 15 residues. The ends were cut back, 4 bases at V and 2 bases at J, with 12 bases in the middle. The germline CDR1 and CDR2 sequences are SGHTA and FQGNSA. CDR3 DNA sequence: TGTGCCAGCAGCTCCAATACGGGAGGCAATCAGCCCCAGCATTTT. Translating gives CASSSNTGGNQPQHF.

This clonotype was counted a few times. V gene TRBV7-2 combines with J gene TRBJ2-1; 7 bases align to TRBD1. V lost 6 bases, J lost 7 bases, and 3 bases stayed unmatched. Per germline, CDR1 SGHTA and CDR2 FQGNSA. The CDR3 has 12 amino acids. CDR3 DNA sequence: TGTGCCAGCAGGACAGGGCGGAATGAGCAGTTCTTC. Translating it yields CASRTGRNEQFF.

The chain recombines TRBV6-2 or TRBV6-3 with TRBJ2-1; 9 bases match TRBD2. Unmatched junction bases numbered 7, after V lost 2 bases and J lost 5 bases. The CDR3 consists of 16 residues. The germline gives CDR1 MNHEY, CDR2 SVGEGT. CDR3 DNA sequence: TGTGCCAGCAGTTACATGGTATTAGCGGGGGACAATGAGCAGTTCTTC. Translated, it gives CASSYMVLAGDNEQFF.

The chain links TRBV25-1 to TRBJ2-4, with D tentatively TRBD2 (6 bases). V was cut by 4 bases and J by 0 bases, with 13 bases left in between. Per the germline V gene, CDR1 is MGHDK and CDR2 is SYGVNS. The CDR3 spans 16 residues. The CDR3 sequence is CASSVGGLLAKNIQYF. The CDR3 region has the DNA TGTGCCAGCAGTGTGGGGGGTCTACTAGCCAAAAACATTCAGTACTTC.

This clonotype occurred a few times. The V call is TRBV28, the J call TRBJ2-7; 9 bases match TRBD1. Germline lookup yields CDR1 MDHEN and CDR2 SYDVKM. The CDR3 is made up of 14 amino acids. J was trimmed by 2 bases and V by 6 bases; bases with no gene match: 5. The CDR3 protein is CASRWDRVAYEQYF. The CDR3 DNA is TGTGCCAGCAGGTGGGACAGGGTGGCCTACGAGCAGTACTTC.

This clonotype has only a few counts. The genes are TRBV20-1 and TRBJ2-1; a possible D gene is TRBD2 (6 bases). Trimming took 0 bases from V and 6 from J, leaving 15 bases between them. This CDR3 has 15 amino acids. CDR1 and CDR2 (germline): DFQATT, SNEGSKA (reference sequence). The CDR3 DNA is TGCAGTGCTAGAGAAGTGGGACTGGCCAGCAATGAGCAGTTCTTC. Translating gives CSAREVGLASNEQFF.

The chain carries TRBV5-6 and TRBJ2-7; D call uncertain. Germline values: CDR1 SGHDT, CDR2 YYEEEE. The germline V and J ends were trimmed by 4 bases and 2 bases, with 16 bases remaining between them. The length of the CDR3 is 15 residues. The CDR3 nucleotides read TGTGCCAGCAGCCCGATCGGCCCCGGGCCCTACGAGCAGTACTTC. Its translation is CASSPIGPGPYEQYF. Filled out from reference TRBV5-6 and TRBJ2-7, the complete variable domain reads DAGVTQSPTHLIKTRGQQVTLRCSPKSGHDTVSWYQQALGQGPQFIFQYYEEEERQRGNFPDRFSGHQFPNYSSELNVNALLLGDSALYLCASSPIGPGPYEQYFGPGTRLTVT.

J is TRBJ2-7 and V is TRBV20-1, with D possibly being TRBD2 (5 bases). Per the germline V gene, CDR1 is DFQATT and CDR2 is SNEGSKA (reference sequence). Trimming pared 5 bases from V and 6 bases from J, leaving 17 bases between. The CDR3 totals 13 residues. The CDR3 DNA follows: TGCAGTGCTCCACACCCGGGTGCGGGCGAGCAGTACTTC. Translated, it gives CSAPHPGAGEQYF.

This clonotype was detected a few times. CDR3 sequence reads: CASSLNRGDNEQYF. The CDR3 DNA reads TGTGCCAGCAGCTTAAACAGGGGTGACAACGAGCAGTACTTC. The chain couples TRBV7-9 to TRBJ2-7, with TRBD1 identical over 7 bases. This CDR3 contains 14 residues. Trimming cost V 2 bases and J 5 bases; bases outside gene matches: 6. In germline, CDR1 is SEHNR, CDR2 FQNEAQ (reference sequence).

About this clonotype itself: The junction and the germline gene differ at one end; a read error may be behind it. The chain has TRBV7-8 and TRBJ2-3; D gene unclear. This CDR3 comprises 17 residues. Germline values: CDR1 SGHVS, CDR2 FQNEAQ. CDR3 coding DNA: TGTGCCGGCAGCCGAGTTCCGGCGGATCTCCTCACAGATACGCAGTATTTT. Translated: CAGSRVPADLLTDTQYF.